This TCR beta chain was recorded in a study of regulatory T cells in long-lasting Graves disease (TCRdb year 2021). Regarding the research as a whole: Patients with newly diagnosed Graves' disease had been on antithyroid drugs for under 3 months. Peripheral blood TCR sequencing and RNA sequencing compared persistent Graves' disease patients with newly diagnosed Graves' disease patients. The study was conducted in China and was registered as a clinical trial. A total of around 35 samples were covered by TCR sequencing, comprising approximately 13 persistent and approximately 20 newly diagnosed Graves' disease patients.

Regarding this clonotype: Its antigen is currently not known. No base qualities exist here, and no much larger clone lies one base off it.

The sample's time point, from its label and the paper: newly diagnosed GD, antithyroid drugs for less than 3 months. RNA was extracted from PBMCs in TRIzol for both TCR sequencing and RNA sequencing. The diagnosis of Graves' disease followed American Thyroid Association guidelines. The patients came from an endocrinology department in Xi'an, China. Each patient gave 7 to 9.5 milliliters of peripheral blood, collected in an EDTA anticoagulant tube. PBMCs were isolated by Ficoll Paque Plus density gradient separation without further T cell sorting. An Agilent 2100 Bioanalyzer and agarose gel were used to assess RNA quality, and a NanoDrop 2000 was used to measure RNA concentration. The CDR3 runs 15 residues from the cysteine to the phenylalanine. Only the CDR3 DNA stays, 45 bases, in frame from base 1. The trim is 3 bases for V and 4 bases for J, with a gap of 15 bases between the germline ends. The germline V gene provides CDR1 MGHRA and CDR2 YSYEKL.

Library prep was done by multiplex PCR. Sequencing relied on an Illumina HiSeq 4000. iRepertoire HTBI primers and Arm-PCR amplification of CDR3 regions were used to construct TCR beta libraries. PCR products were gel purified before sequencing. Under the source paper's analysis protocol: Across samples, some 62 TRBV and 13 to 15 TRBJ segments were identified and used for gene usage analysis of CDR3 amino acid clonotypes. COPE and FqMerger were used to merge the filtered high-quality paired reads into contigs. BLAST was used to align contigs to the IMGT TRBV, TRBD and TRBJ reference genes, and CDR3 was defined following IMGT. Any clonotype with a frequency above 0.1% was classified as a highly expanded clone. Shannon entropy served as the measure of repertoire diversity, while the Gini coefficient captured V-J evenness. A clonotype found in more than one individual was treated as public. TCRdb reprocessing: public reads trimmed at Q25 with fastp, clones called with MiXCR, in-frame beta chains kept. Rows with one shared CDR3 protein collapse into an entry with the most common genes and DNA. The V and J calls here are based on TCRdb, not the publication. This sample is represented by under 450,000 distinct CDR3 sequences; around 15% of them were singletons. The biggest ten clones account for over 20% of the sample.

Findings and caveats that apply to the study as a whole: TRBV28, TRBJ1-2 and TRBJ2-5 were preferentially used in persistent disease, while TRBV20-1 and TRBJ2-1 were favored in newly diagnosed disease. More public clonotypes were shared among persistent patients (roughly 3,000) than among newly diagnosed patients (just under 1,000). As a limitation, the authors acknowledged that the small sample size may reduce accuracy. The study examined only peripheral blood because the primary lesion, thyroid tissue, could not be accessed. Compared with newly diagnosed patients, persistent Graves' disease patients had lower TCR Shannon entropy and fewer highly expanded clones, which suggests clonal expansion. Only the TCR beta chain was sequenced and analyzed.

These data were also reused for a study on T cells in Graves' hyperthyroidism and ophthalmopathy. The second investigation adds: Graves' hyperthyroidism was defined as stable when no progression to ophthalmopathy occurred over 18 months of follow-up. The hyperthyroidism patients were between 18 and 65 years old and newly diagnosed, with a disease duration of less than 2 months. Patients with uncontrolled infections, other autoimmune diseases, pregnancy or lactation were excluded. Diagnoses were established on the basis of clinical symptoms, serum thyroxine and TRAb, thyroid ultrasound, and orbital computed tomography. The TCR CDR3 was subjected to a first round of RT-PCR using the HTBI primer set and the Qiagen OneStep RT-PCR kit. Most expanded thyroid clonotypes (frequency above 0.001) were also found in blood, which suggests that blood repertoires may mirror thyroid immune responses. A 13 V-J signature model separated ophthalmopathy from stable hyperthyroidism, with roughly 88% sensitivity and roughly 81% specificity in cross-validation and 80%/75% in testing. In validation, the model predicted progression to ophthalmopathy with 55% to 71% sensitivity and roughly 75% specificity, a median of about six months before onset. To identify TCR V-J signatures that set the groups apart, the researchers used a discovery cohort of 100 patients, made up of roughly 45 with Graves' ophthalmopathy and some 56 with stable Graves' hyperthyroidism. Prospective prediction of ophthalmopathy was tested in an independent validation cohort of some 20 hyperthyroidism patients and 15 to 17 patients who later progressed to ophthalmopathy. The approximately 100 discovery patients were divided at random into training and test sets in a 7:3 ratio. Thyroid tissue and blood T-cell repertoires from six Graves' hyperthyroidism patients were also compared in the study. Once sampling was done, hyperthyroidism patients were given methimazole at a starting dose of 30 mg daily, whereas ophthalmopathy patients were given high-dose intravenous methylprednisolone. Libraries were constructed in a second round of multiplex PCR, after which size selection and purification were performed. Paired-end sequencing of the libraries was performed with 100 bp reads on an Illumina HiSeq2000. Raw data were processed with SOAPnuke, discarding reads with adapters, uncalled bases, mean Phred below 15, or no exact constant-primer or identifier match. High-quality paired reads were merged using COPE v1.2.5, and each unique nucleotide sequence was defined as a clonotype. MiTCR v1.1 was used to align clonotypes to the IMGT TRBV, TRBD and TRBJ reference segments. Analysis was restricted to V-J combinations with a frequency above 0.0001, which covered roughly 99% of repertoires. A TCS score was defined as the ratio of F50 (clonal expansion) to E x V (chaos), with BLOSUM62-based TCRdist applied between CDR3 peptides within each V-J. Welch's t-statistics and random forest reduced 514 V-J features to 13, which were used in a naive Bayes classifier (R e1071). Sample size was not statistically predetermined, and blinding of investigators to group allocation was not performed. The paper describes TCR Vbeta CDR3 sequencing of around 140 peripheral blood samples, made up of 43 ophthalmopathy patients, approximately 73 hyperthyroidism patients and about 17 progressor patients.

The source is a woman aged 18-30 years with Graves disease. Donor details come from another sample of the same person, matched by shared clones. This chain joins TRBV4-1 to TRBJ2-5; the D gene assignment is perhaps TRBD1 or TRBD2, with each matching 6 bases. Here the sequenced sample was peripheral blood mononuclear cells (PBMCs), taken at new diagnosis, from a patient treated with antithyroid drugs. The DNA sequence is TGCGCCAGCAGCCACGGGGGCGGGGCGTCAGAGACCCAGTACTTC. Its translation is CASSHGGGASETQYF.